The clone carrying this T cell receptor beta chain was recorded once. The antigen is not known. Clones were sequenced by immunoSEQ multiplex PCR, and TCRdb holds only the in-frame ones, with some missing. The sample includes approximately 160,000 clones, about 90% seen only once; the top ten take under 13%. This CDR3 is built from 15 residues. Trimming pared 1 base from V and 1 base from J, leaving 9 bases between. The germline CDR1 and CDR2 sequences are SGHKS and YYEKEE (reference sequence). The sample belongs to a study of cytomegalovirus exposure and HLA in healthy donors. In the study overall: The roughly 120 validation repertoires used the same platform as the roughly 670 first-cohort repertoires, a later analysis reported.

Study-wide results and limits: Specific recognition of CMV antigens was confirmed in vitro for a few chains (all CMV-associated).

The origin of this receptor is a woman under 30 in good health and CMV-seropositive. The sample taken for sequencing was PBMCs. The chain links TRBV5-5 to TRBJ1-5, with a tentative D call TRBD1 (6 bases). CDR3: CASSLSQGSNQPQHF. The CDR3 nucleotides are TGTGCCAGCAGCTTGTCTCAGGGGAGCAATCAGCCCCAGCATTTT. The complete variable domain, with remaining parts taken from reference TRBV5-5 and TRBJ1-5, reads DAGVTQSPTHLIKTRGQQVTLRCSPISGHKSVSWYQQVLGQGPQFIFQYYEKEERGRGNFPDRFSARQFPNYSSELNVNALLLGDSALYLCASSLSQGSNQPQHFGDGTRLSIL.